The rows below give T cell receptor beta chains drawn from one sample of a study of T cell changes during pregnancy in multiple sclerosis. Assay used: immunoSEQ multiplex PCR; TCRdb lists only in-frame clones, some missing. The sample has tens of thousands of clones; 93% are singletons. The sequencing used peripheral blood, collected in the second trimester of pregnancy. Every receptor here comes from a female donor with multiple sclerosis, enrolled in a pregnancy study. CDR3s include the opening cysteine and the closing phenylalanine or tryptophan. D genes are given only for firm matches.

>TRBV7-9|TRBJ2-7|16|-
TGTGCCAGCAGCTTATCCGGGGCAGGGGATTCCTACGAGCAGTACTTC
CASSLSGAGDSYEQYF
>TRBV6-1|TRBJ1-1|14|-
TGTGCCAGCAGTGAAACAGGGTTAAGGACTGAAGCTTTCTTT
CASSETGLRTEAFF
>TRBV5-5|TRBJ1-1|14|-
TGTGCCAGCAGCTTGGGCACAGCGAACACTGAAGCTTTCTTT
CASSLGTANTEAFF
>TRBV10-2|TRBJ1-2|12|TRBD1
TGCGCCAGCGCCACAGGGGGCTGGGGCTACACCTTC
CASATGGWGYTF
>TRBV7-9|TRBJ1-1|14|-
TGTGCCAGCAGCTTAGAGCAGGGTAGCACTGAAGCTTTCTTT
CASSLEQGSTEAFF
>TRBV19|TRBJ1-5|15|-
TGTGCCAGTAGTATAGGGAGGACCGCGGGACAGCCCCAGCATTTT
CASSIGRTAGQPQHF
>TRBV6-5|TRBJ2-7|14|-
TGTGCCAGCAGACCGACAGGCACATCCTACGAGCAGTACTTC
CASRPTGTSYEQYF
>TRBV27|TRBJ2-7|13|TRBD1
TGTGCCAGCAGGCCAAATACAGGGGACGAGCAGTACTTC
CASRPNTGDEQYF
>TRBV30|TRBJ1-3|11|-
TGTGCCTGGACCAGGGGAAACACCATATATTTT
CAWTRGNTIYF
>TRBV2|TRBJ1-4|15|-
TGTGCCAGCAGTAACCCACAGGGCGGTTTGGAAAAACTGTTTTTT
CASSNPQGGLEKLFF
>TRBV30|TRBJ2-5|14|TRBD1
TGTGCCTGGAGTGCCAGGGGGCGCAGGAAGACCCAGTACTTC
CAWSARGRRKTQYF
>TRBV12-1|TRBJ2-3|16|-
TGTGCCAGCAGCTTGAACAGCGGGGGGGCCCCAGATACGCAGTATTTT
CASSLNSGGAPDTQYF
>TRBV19|TRBJ2-2|16|TRBD1
TGTGCCAGTAGCCCGAGGGGGCTCAGGAGCACCGGGGAGCTGTTTTTT
CASSPRGLRSTGELFF
>TRBV7-9|TRBJ2-7|12|-
TGTGCCAGCAGCTTACAGGGCTACGAGCAGTACTTC
CASSLQGYEQYF
>TRBV25-1|TRBJ2-3|16|TRBD2
TGTGCCAGCAGCTTAGCGGGGGGGCGGTTCACAGATACGCAGTATTTT
CASSLAGGRFTDTQYF
>TRBV4-1|TRBJ2-1|15|-
TGCGCCAGCAGCCAACCCCCAAACTTCTACAATGAGCAGTTCTTC
CASSQPPNFYNEQFF
>TRBV7-3|TRBJ2-1|14|-
TGTGCCAGCAGCTTAGCGGGACCCTACAATGAGCAGTTCTTC
CASSLAGPYNEQFF
>TRBV13|TRBJ2-7|13|-
TGTGCCAGCAGCGGTGACAGTACCTACGAGCAGTACTTC
CASSGDSTYEQYF
>TRBV30|TRBJ1-1|13|-
TGTGCCTGGAGACAGAACATGAACACTGAAGCTTTCTTT
CAWRQNMNTEAFF
>TRBV19|TRBJ2-5|14|-
TGTGCCAGTAGTATAGCGGTAACCCAAGAGACCCAGTACTTC
CASSIAVTQETQYF